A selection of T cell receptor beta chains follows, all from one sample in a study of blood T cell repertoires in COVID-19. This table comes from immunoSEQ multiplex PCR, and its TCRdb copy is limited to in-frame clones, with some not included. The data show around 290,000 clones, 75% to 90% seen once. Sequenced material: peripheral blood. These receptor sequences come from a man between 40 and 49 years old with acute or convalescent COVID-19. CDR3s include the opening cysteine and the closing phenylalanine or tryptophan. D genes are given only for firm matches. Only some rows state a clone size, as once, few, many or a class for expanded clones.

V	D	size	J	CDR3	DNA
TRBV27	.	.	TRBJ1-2	CASSRRGEGTYGYTF	TGTGCCAGCAGTAGAAGGGGGGAGGGGACCTATGGCTACACCTTC
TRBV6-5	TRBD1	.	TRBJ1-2	CASRRTGGNYGYTF	TGTGCCAGCAGACGGACAGGGGGAAACTATGGCTACACCTTC
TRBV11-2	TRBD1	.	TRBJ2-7	CASSLTGGYEQYF	TGTGCCAGCAGCTTAACAGGGGGATACGAGCAGTACTTC
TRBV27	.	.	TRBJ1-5	CASKNQGWDQPQHF	TGTGCCAGTAAGAATCAGGGGTGGGATCAGCCCCAGCATTTT
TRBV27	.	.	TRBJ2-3	CASSPVGHTDTQYF	TGTGCCAGCAGCCCTGTGGGCCACACAGATACGCAGTATTTT
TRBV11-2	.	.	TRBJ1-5	CASSLDVGGNQPQHF	TGTGCCAGCAGCTTAGATGTGGGGGGGAATCAGCCCCAGCATTTT
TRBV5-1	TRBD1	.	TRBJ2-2	CASSLNRGESGELFF	TGCGCCAGCAGCTTGAACAGGGGTGAGAGCGGGGAGCTGTTTTTT
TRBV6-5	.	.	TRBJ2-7	CASSAGTYEQYF	TGTGCCAGCAGCGCCGGGACTTACGAGCAGTACTTC
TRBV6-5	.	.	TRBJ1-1	CASSYSTRGLAFF	TGTGCCAGCAGTTACTCGACCCGAGGCCTAGCTTTCTTT
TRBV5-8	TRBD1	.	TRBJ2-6	CASSSWRQGAFAGANVLTF	TGTGCCAGCAGCTCGTGGCGACAGGGGGCTTTTGCTGGGGCCAACGTCCTGACTTTC
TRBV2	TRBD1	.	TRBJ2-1	CASRTGQGNNEQFF	TGTGCCAGCAGGACAGGGCAGGGTAACAATGAGCAGTTCTTC
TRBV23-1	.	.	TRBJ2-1	CASHTGRGNEQFF	TGCGCCAGCCACACGGGAAGGGGGAATGAGCAGTTCTTC
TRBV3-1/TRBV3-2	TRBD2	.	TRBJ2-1	CASSRRTSGGNNEQFF	TGTGCCAGCAGCCGCCGGACTAGCGGGGGGAACAATGAGCAGTTCTTC
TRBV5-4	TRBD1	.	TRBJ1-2	CASSPPNTGAGGYTF	TGTGCCAGCAGCCCACCAAACACAGGGGCGGGGGGCTACACCTTC
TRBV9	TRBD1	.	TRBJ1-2	CASSAGTGDYGYTF	TGTGCCAGCAGCGCAGGGACAGGGGACTATGGCTACACCTTC
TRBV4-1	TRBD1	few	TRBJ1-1	CASSQVLIRDSQNTEAFF	TGCGCCAGCAGCCAGGTCCTTATCCGGGACAGCCAGAACACTGAAGCTTTCTTT
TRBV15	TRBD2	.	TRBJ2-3	CATSTLAGGIDTQYF	TGTGCCACCAGCACGTTAGCGGGGGGCATAGATACGCAGTATTTT
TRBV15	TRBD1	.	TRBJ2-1	CATSDRGDEQFF	TGTGCCACCAGCGACAGGGGAGATGAGCAGTTCTTC
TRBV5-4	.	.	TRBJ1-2	CASSLVEATYGYTF	TGTGCCAGCAGCTTGGTTGAGGCTACCTATGGCTACACCTTC
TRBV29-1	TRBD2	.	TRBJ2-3	CSVTGTRGSLDTQYF	TGCAGCGTGACCGGGACTAGGGGGAGTTTAGATACGCAGTATTTT
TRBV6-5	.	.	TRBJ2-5	CASSRSGSQYF	TGTGCCAGCAGCCGGAGTGGATCCCAGTACTTC
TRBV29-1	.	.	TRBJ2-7	CSFRVNSGEQYF	TGCAGCTTCCGGGTAAATTCTGGCGAGCAGTACTTC
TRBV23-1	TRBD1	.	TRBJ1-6	CASSQNGRADRGRFAYNSPLHF	TGCGCCAGCAGTCAGAATGGAAGGGCCGACAGGGGGCGATTCGCCTATAATTCACCCCTCCACTTT
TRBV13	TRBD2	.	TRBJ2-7	CASSASRKGGGSYEQYF	TGTGCCAGCAGCGCCTCCCGAAAGGGCGGGGGGTCCTACGAGCAGTACTTC
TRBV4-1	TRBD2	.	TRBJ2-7	CASSPGGLAGVGGEQYF	TGCGCCAGCAGCCCAGGGGGACTAGCGGGGGTCGGAGGCGAGCAGTACTTC
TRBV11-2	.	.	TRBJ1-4	CASSLGVGAVATNEKLFF	TGTGCCAGCAGCTTAGGGGTGGGCGCAGTTGCAACTAATGAAAAACTGTTTTTT